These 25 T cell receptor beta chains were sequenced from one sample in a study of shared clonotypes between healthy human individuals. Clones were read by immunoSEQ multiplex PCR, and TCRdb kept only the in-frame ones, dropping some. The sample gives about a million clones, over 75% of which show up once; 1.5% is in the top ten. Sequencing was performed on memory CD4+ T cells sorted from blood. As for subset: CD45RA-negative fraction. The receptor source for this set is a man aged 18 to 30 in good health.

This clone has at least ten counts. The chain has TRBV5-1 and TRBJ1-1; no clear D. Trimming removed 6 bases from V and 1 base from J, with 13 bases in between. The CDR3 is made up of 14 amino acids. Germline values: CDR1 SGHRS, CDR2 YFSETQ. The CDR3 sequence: CASTLSQSNTEAFF. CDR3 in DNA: TGCGCCAGCACCCTCAGCCAATCGAACACTGAAGCTTTCTTT.

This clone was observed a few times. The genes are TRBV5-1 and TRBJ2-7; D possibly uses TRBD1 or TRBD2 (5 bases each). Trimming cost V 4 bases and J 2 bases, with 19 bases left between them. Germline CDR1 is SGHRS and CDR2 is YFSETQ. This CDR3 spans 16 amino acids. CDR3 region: CASSGNAGSLTYEQYF. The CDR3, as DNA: TGCGCCAGCAGCGGTAACGCAGGGAGCCTAACCTACGAGCAGTACTTC.

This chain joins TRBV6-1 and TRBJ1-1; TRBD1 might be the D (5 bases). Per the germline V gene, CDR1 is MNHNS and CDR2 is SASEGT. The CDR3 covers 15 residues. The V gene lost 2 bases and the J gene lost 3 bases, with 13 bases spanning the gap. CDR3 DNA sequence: TGTGCCAGCAGTGAACGGGGCAATGGGTACACTGAAGCTTTCTTT. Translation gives CASSERGNGYTEAFF.

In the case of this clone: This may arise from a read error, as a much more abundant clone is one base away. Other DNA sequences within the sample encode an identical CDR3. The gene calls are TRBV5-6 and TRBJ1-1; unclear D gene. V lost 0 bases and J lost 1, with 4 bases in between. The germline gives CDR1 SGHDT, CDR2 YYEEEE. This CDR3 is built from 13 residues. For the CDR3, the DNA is TGTGCCAGCAGCTTGGGGCGGAACACTGAAGCTTTCTTT. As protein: CASSLGRNTEAFF.

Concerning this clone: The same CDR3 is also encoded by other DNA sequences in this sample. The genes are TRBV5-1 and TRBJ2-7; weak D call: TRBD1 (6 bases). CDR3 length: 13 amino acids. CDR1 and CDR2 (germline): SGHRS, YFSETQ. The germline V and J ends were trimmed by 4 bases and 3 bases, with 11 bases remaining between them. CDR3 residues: CASSTGGSYEQYF. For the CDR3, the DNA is TGCGCCAGCAGCACTGGGGGCAGCTACGAGCAGTACTTC.

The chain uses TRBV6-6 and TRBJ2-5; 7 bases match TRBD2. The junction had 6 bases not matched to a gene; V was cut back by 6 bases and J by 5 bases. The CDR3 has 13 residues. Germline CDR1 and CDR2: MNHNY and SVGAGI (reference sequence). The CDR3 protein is CASRGRGRETQYF. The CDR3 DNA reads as TGTGCCAGCAGAGGGAGGGGTCGGGAGACCCAGTACTTC.

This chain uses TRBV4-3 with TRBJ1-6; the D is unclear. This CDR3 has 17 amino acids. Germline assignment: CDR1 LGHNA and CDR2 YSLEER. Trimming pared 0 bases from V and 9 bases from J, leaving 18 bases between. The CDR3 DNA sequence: TGCGCCAGCAGCCAAGATCTATCGGCAAACCTAATTTCACCCCTCCACTTT. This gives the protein CASSQDLSANLISPLHF.

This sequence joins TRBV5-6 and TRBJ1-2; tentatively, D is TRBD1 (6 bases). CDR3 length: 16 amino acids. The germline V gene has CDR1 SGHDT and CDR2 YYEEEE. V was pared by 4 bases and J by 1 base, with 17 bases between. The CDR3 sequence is CASSTPTGLINYGYTF. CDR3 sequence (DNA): TGTGCCAGCAGCACTCCCACAGGGCTCATTAACTATGGCTACACCTTC.

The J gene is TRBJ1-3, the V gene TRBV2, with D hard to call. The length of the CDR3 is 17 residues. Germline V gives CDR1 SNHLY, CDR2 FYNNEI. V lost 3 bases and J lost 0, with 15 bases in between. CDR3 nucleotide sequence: TGTGCCAGCAGTGATTCACCCGGACGAGCCTCTGGAAACACCATATATTTT. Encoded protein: CASSDSPGRASGNTIYF.

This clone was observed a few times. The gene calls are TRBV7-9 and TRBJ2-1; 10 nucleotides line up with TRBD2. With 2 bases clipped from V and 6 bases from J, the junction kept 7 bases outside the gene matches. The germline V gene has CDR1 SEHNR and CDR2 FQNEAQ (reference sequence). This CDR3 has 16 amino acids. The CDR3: CASSLLGTSDANEQFF. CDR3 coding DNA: TGTGCCAGCAGCTTATTGGGGACTAGCGATGCCAATGAGCAGTTCTTC.

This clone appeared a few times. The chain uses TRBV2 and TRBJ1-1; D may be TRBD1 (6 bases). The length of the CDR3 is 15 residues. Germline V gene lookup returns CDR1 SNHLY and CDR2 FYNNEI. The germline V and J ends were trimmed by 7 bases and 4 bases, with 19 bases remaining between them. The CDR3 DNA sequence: TGTGCCAGCATTGCCGAGGGGGGACGGGTCACTGAAGCTTTCTTT. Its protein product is CASIAEGGRVTEAFF.

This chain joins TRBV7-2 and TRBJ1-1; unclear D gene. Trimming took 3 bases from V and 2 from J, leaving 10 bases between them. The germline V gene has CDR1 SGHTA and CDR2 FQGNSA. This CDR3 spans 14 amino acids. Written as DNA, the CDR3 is TGTGCCAGCAGCTTCGGACTGGTTAACACTGAAGCTTTCTTT. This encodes CASSFGLVNTEAFF.

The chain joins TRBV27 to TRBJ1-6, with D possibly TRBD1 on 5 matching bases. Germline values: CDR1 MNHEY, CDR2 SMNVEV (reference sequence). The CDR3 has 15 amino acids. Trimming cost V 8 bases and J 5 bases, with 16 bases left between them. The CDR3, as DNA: TGTGCCAGCTTACCTGGGACCGCAAATAATTCACCCCTCCACTTT. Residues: CASLPGTANNSPLHF.

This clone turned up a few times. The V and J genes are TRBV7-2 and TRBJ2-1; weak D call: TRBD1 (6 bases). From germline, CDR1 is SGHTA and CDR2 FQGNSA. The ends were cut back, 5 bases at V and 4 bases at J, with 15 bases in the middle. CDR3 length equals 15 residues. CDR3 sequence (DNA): TGTGCCAGCAGCCCAGGGGCGGACTTTTACAATGAGCAGTTCTTC. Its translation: CASSPGADFYNEQFF.

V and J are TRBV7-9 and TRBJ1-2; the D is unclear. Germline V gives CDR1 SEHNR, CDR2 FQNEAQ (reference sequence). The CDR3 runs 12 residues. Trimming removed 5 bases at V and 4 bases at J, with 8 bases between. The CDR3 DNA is TGTGCCAGCAGCCGGCCCACCTATGGCTACACCTTC. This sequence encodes CASSRPTYGYTF.

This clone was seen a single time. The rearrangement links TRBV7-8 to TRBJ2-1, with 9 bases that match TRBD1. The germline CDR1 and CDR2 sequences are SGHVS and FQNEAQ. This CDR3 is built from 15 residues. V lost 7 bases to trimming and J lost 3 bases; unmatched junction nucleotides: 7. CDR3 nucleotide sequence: TGTGCCAGCATGACCGGGACAGGGTACTACAATGAGCAGTTCTTC. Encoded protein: CASMTGTGYYNEQFF.

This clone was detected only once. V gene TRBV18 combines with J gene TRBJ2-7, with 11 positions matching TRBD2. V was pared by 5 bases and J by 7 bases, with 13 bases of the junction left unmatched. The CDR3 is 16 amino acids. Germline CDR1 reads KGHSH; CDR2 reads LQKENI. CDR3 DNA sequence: TGTGCCAGCTCAAAGCCTAGCGGGGGGACCTTTTTAGAGCAGTACTTC. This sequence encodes CASSKPSGGTFLEQYF.

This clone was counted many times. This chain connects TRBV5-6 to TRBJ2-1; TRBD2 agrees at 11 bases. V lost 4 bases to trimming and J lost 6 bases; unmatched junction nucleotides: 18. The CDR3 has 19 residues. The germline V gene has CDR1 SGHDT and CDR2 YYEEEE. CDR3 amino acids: CASSAIPGVSGRASNEQFF. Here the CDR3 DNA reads TGTGCCAGCAGCGCAATCCCCGGGGTTAGCGGGAGGGCCTCCAATGAGCAGTTCTTC. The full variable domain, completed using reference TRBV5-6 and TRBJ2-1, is DAGVTQSPTHLIKTRGQQVTLRCSPKSGHDTVSWYQQALGQGPQFIFQYYEEEERQRGNFPDRFSGHQFPNYSSELNVNALLLGDSALYLCASSAIPGVSGRASNEQFFGPGTRLTVL.

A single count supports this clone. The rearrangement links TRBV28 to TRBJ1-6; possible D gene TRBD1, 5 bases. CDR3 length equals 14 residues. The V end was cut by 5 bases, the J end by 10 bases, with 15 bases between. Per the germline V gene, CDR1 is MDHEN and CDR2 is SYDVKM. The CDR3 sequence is CASSPSPGGSPLHF. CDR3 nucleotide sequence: TGTGCCAGCAGTCCCTCCCCGGGGGGGTCACCCCTCCACTTT.

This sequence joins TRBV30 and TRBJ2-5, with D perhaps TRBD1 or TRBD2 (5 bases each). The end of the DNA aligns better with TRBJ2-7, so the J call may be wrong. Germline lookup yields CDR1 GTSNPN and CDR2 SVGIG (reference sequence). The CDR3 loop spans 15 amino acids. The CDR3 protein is CAWRAQPGRPYEQYF. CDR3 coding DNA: TGTGCCTGGAGGGCTCAACCGGGACGGCCTTACGAGCAGTACTTC.

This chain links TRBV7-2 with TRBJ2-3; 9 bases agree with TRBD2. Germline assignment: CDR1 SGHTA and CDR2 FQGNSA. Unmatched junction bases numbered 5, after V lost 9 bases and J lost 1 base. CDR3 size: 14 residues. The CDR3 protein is CASLLAGGTDTQYF. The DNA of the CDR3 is TGTGCCAGTTTATTAGCGGGGGGCACAGATACGCAGTATTTT.

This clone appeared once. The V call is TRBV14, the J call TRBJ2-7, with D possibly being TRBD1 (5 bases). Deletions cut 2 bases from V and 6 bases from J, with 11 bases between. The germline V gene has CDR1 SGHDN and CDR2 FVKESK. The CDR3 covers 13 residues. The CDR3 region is CASSQNQGSEQYF. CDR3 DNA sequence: TGTGCCAGCAGCCAAAATCAGGGTAGCGAGCAGTACTTC.

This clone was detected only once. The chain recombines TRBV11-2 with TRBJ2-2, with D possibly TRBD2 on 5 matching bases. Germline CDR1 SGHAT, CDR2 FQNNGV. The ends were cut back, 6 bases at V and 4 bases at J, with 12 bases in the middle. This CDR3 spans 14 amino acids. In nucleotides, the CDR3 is TGTGCCAGCAGAAATACTGCGGGCACCGGGGAGCTGTTTTTT. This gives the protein CASRNTAGTGELFF. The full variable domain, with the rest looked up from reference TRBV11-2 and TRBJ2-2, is EAGVAQSPRYKIIEKRQSVAFWCNPISGHATLYWYQQILGQGPKLLIQFQNNGVVDDSQLPKDRFSAERLKGVDSTLKIQPAKLEDSAVYLCASRNTAGTGELFFGEGSRLTVL.

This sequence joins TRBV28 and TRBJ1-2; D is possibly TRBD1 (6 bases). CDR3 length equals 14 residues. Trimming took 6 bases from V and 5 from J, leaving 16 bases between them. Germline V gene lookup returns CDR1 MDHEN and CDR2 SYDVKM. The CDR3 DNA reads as TGTGCCAGCAGGTGGGGGGCAGGCAGATATGGCTACACCTTC. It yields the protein CASRWGAGRYGYTF.

The CDR3 reads CASSLGQEGYGYTF. DNA of the CDR3: TGTGCCAGCAGCTTGGGGCAGGAAGGGTATGGCTACACCTTC. The chain employs TRBV5-8 and TRBJ1-2, with unresolved D. CDR3 length: 14 residues. CDR1 and CDR2 (germline): SGHTS, YDEGEE. Trimming shortened V by 0 bases and J by 5 bases, and 11 bases separated the two germline ends. The full variable domain, completed using reference TRBV5-8 and TRBJ1-2, is EAGVTQSPTHLIKTRGQQATLRCSPISGHTSVYWYQQALGLGLQFLLWYDEGEERNRGNFPPRFSGRQFPNYSSELNVNALELEDSALYLCASSLGQEGYGYTFGSGTRLTVV.